This T cell receptor beta chain was sequenced for a study of blood T cell repertoires in COVID-19. Whole-study context: Researchers got acute and convalescent COVID-19 samples from the United States, Italy and Spain. Nucleic acid was either cDNA or gDNA, and it came from T cells, B-cell-depleted T cells, or PBMCs.

Germline CDR1 and CDR2: MNHEY and SVGAGI. Trimming pared 0 bases from V and 4 bases from J, leaving 12 bases between. This CDR3 is built from 15 residues. Per the study methods: Counts of nucleated cells, estimated from reference gene primer amplification, were obtained. TCRdb's copy holds only in-frame clones and misses some; the assay was immunoSEQ multiplex PCR. The DNA gave D and trimming, while V, J and clone size come from that table. In the table there are 250,000 or so clones, roughly 80% of which are singletons. This sequence joins TRBV6-5 and TRBJ1-2; perhaps TRBD1 as D (6 bases). Sequenced sample: peripheral blood. The receptor was derived from a woman in her 70s with acute or convalescent COVID-19. The chain's CDR3 is CASSYSRGTSYGYTF. CDR3 bases: TGTGCCAGCAGTTACTCGAGAGGGACAAGCTATGGCTACACCTTC.